A selection of T cell receptor beta chains follows, all from one sample in a study of T cell responses to AZD1222 COVID-19 vaccine. Assay used: immunoSEQ multiplex PCR; TCRdb lists only in-frame clones, some missing. The repertoire holds 95,000 to 110,000 clones, with around 89% as singletons. The sequenced sample was peripheral blood, obtained on day 0 of AZD1222 vaccination. The origin of the receptors is an adult in good health. The CDR3 runs from the conserved cysteine through the conserved F or W. The D gene is left open where the match is weak. Not every row has a clone size; where given, it reads once, few, many or a size class.

J: TRBJ1-2; D: TRBD1; size: .; V: TRBV10-3; CDR3: CAIRPDREPSVNYGYTF; DNA: TGTGCCATCAGGCCAGACAGGGAACCCTCGGTTAACTATGGCTACACCTTC
J: TRBJ1-3; D: .; size: once; V: TRBV7-9; CDR3: CASSFRGAGNTIYF; DNA: TGTGCCAGCAGCTTTAGGGGGGCTGGAAACACCATATATTTT
J: TRBJ2-3; D: TRBD2; size: once; V: TRBV15; CDR3: CATSRAGWGGALITDTQYF; DNA: TGTGCCACCAGCAGAGCGGGGTGGGGGGGTGCGTTAATAACAGATACGCAGTATTTT
J: TRBJ2-3; D: TRBD1; size: .; V: TRBV5-1; CDR3: CASSQKTGGHADTQYF; DNA: TGCGCCAGCAGCCAAAAAACAGGGGGCCACGCAGATACGCAGTATTTT
J: TRBJ1-5; D: .; size: .; V: TRBV19; CDR3: CASSSPAGEQPQHF; DNA: TGTGCCAGTAGTAGCCCGGCAGGGGAGCAGCCCCAGCATTTT
J: TRBJ2-5; D: TRBD1; size: .; V: TRBV28; CDR3: CASTYGTGGEETQYF; DNA: TGTGCCAGCACTTACGGGACAGGGGGCGAAGAGACCCAGTACTTC
J: TRBJ2-5; D: .; size: .; V: TRBV5-4; CDR3: CASSPWGQETQYF; DNA: TGTGCCAGCAGCCCCTGGGGGCAAGAGACCCAGTACTTC
J: TRBJ2-7; D: TRBD2; size: .; V: TRBV18; CDR3: CASSTTAGGSYEQYF; DNA: TGTGCCAGCTCAACAACAGCGGGAGGTTCCTACGAGCAGTACTTC
J: TRBJ1-2; D: .; size: .; V: TRBV7-2; CDR3: CASSSGGGYTF; DNA: TGTGCCAGCAGCTCCGGGGGGGGCTACACCTTC
J: TRBJ2-5; D: .; size: .; V: TRBV28; CDR3: CASGRGGETQYF; DNA: TGTGCCAGCGGTAGGGGGGGGGAGACCCAGTACTTC
J: TRBJ1-4; D: TRBD1; size: once; V: TRBV28; CDR3: CASTPLQGAVEKLFF; DNA: TGTGCCAGCACCCCGCTACAGGGGGCGGTGGAAAAACTGTTTTTT
J: TRBJ2-7; D: .; size: .; V: TRBV7-2; CDR3: CASSFYHEQYF; DNA: TGTGCCAGCAGCTTTTACCACGAGCAGTACTTC
J: TRBJ2-7; D: .; size: once; V: TRBV5-5; CDR3: CASSLSRAGSSYEQYF; DNA: TGTGCCAGCAGCTTGAGTAGGGCAGGGAGCTCCTACGAGCAGTACTTC
J: TRBJ1-6; D: .; size: once; V: TRBV6-5; CDR3: CASSYSEDTRSPLHF; DNA: TGTGCCAGCAGTTACTCGGAGGATACAAGATCCCCCCTCCACTTT
J: TRBJ2-1; D: .; size: once; V: TRBV5-3; CDR3: CARSHQGRGHNYNEQFF; DNA: TGTGCCAGAAGCCACCAGGGAAGGGGCCACAACTACAATGAGCAGTTCTTC
J: TRBJ1-2; D: TRBD1; size: .; V: TRBV6-5; CDR3: CASIDRGRDYGYTF; DNA: TGTGCCAGCATCGACAGGGGTAGGGACTATGGCTACACCTTC
J: TRBJ1-3; D: .; size: .; V: TRBV28; CDR3: CASSLDGLNTIYF; DNA: TGTGCCAGCAGCTTGGACGGCTTGAACACCATATATTTT
J: TRBJ1-5; D: .; size: .; V: TRBV18; CDR3: CASSPLGQGIQPQHF; DNA: TGTGCCAGCTCACCTCTCGGGCAGGGGATTCAGCCCCAGCATTTT
J: TRBJ1-6; D: TRBD1; size: .; V: TRBV7-2; CDR3: CASSYRQGNSPLHF; DNA: TGTGCCAGCAGCTACCGACAGGGGAATTCACCCCTCCACTTT
J: TRBJ2-7; D: .; size: .; V: TRBV6-5; CDR3: CASSYSLGTAYEQYF; DNA: TGTGCCAGCAGTTACTCGCTAGGAACAGCCTACGAGCAGTACTTC
J: TRBJ2-5; D: .; size: .; V: TRBV4-3; CDR3: CASSQDTSGHFQETQYF; DNA: TGCGCCAGCAGCCAAGACACTTCGGGACACTTCCAAGAGACCCAGTACTTC
J: TRBJ1-5; D: TRBD1; size: once; V: TRBV27; CDR3: CASSLAGGNQPQHF; DNA: TGTGCCAGCAGTTTGGCAGGGGGGAATCAGCCCCAGCATTTT
J: TRBJ1-1; D: .; size: .; V: TRBV27; CDR3: CASSSRAGSNTEAFF; DNA: TGTGCCAGCAGTTCTCGAGCCGGGTCGAACACTGAAGCTTTCTTT
J: TRBJ2-3; D: TRBD2; size: .; V: TRBV6-4; CDR3: CASSPGLALSGADTQYF; DNA: TGTGCCAGCAGTCCGGGACTAGCCCTATCCGGGGCAGATACGCAGTATTTT
J: TRBJ2-1; D: TRBD2; size: .; V: TRBV6-4; CDR3: CASSRTPSGRGEQFF; DNA: TGTGCCAGCAGCCGAACCCCTAGCGGGAGGGGTGAGCAGTTCTTC
J: TRBJ1-6; D: .; size: .; V: TRBV5-6; CDR3: CASSLTQGDNSPLHF; DNA: TGTGCCAGCAGCTTGACCCAGGGCGATAATTCACCCCTCCACTTT
J: TRBJ2-2; D: TRBD2; size: .; V: TRBV19; CDR3: CASRGLAGYTGELFF; DNA: TGTGCCAGTAGGGGACTAGCGGGTTACACCGGGGAGCTGTTTTTT
J: TRBJ2-3; D: .; size: few; V: TRBV7-2; CDR3: CASSYNTDTQYF; DNA: TGTGCCAGCAGCTACAACACAGATACGCAGTATTTT
J: TRBJ2-5; D: .; size: once; V: TRBV11-3; CDR3: CASSSYREQETQYF; DNA: TGTGCCAGCAGCTCGTACAGGGAACAAGAGACCCAGTACTTC
J: TRBJ1-5; D: .; size: .; V: TRBV28; CDR3: CASSRQPQPQHF; DNA: TGTGCCAGCAGTCGACAGCCTCAGCCCCAGCATTTT